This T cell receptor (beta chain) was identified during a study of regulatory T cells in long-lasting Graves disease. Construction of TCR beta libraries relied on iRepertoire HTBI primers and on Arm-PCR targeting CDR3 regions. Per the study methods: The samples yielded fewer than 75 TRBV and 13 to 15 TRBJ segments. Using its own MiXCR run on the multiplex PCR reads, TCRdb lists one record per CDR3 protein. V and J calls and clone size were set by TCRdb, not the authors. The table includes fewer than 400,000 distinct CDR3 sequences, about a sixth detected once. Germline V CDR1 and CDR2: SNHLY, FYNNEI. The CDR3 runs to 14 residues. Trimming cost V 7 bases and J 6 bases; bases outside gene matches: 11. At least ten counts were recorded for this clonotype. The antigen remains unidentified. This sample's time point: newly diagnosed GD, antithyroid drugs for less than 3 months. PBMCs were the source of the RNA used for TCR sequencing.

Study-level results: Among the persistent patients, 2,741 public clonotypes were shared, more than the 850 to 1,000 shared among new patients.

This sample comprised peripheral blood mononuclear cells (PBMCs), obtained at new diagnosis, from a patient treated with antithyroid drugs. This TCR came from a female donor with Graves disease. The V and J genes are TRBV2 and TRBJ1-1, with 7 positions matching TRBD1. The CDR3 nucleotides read TGTGCCAGCAAAATACCGACAGGGCGGCCTGAAGCTTTCTTT. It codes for CASKIPTGRPEAFF.